The 3 T cell receptor beta chains in this list originate from one sample, sequenced in a study of Graves' ophthalmopathy and Graves' hyperthyroidism. Investigators amplified TCR beta CDR3 regions from RNA transcripts. First-round RT-PCR with HTBI primers preceded a second-round multiplex PCR. TCRdb re-called the multiplex PCR reads through MiXCR, storing one row per CDR3 protein. This table holds roughly 300,000 distinct CDR3 sequences, roughly 17% found once. Sample: peripheral blood. These receptors came from an adult man with Graves' ophthalmopathy.

The CDR3 bases are TGTGCCAGCAGCGTAGACTCAGGGACCCAGTACTTC. It encodes CASSVDSGTQYF. This chain joins TRBV9 and TRBJ2-5; D is unclear. This CDR3 has 12 residues. Deletions cut 0 bases from V and 7 bases from J, with 7 bases between. CDR1 and CDR2 (germline): SGDLS, YYNGEE.

The chain joins TRBV29-1 to TRBJ1-2, with D maybe TRBD1 (6 bases). The germline CDR1 and CDR2 sequences are SQVTM and ANQGSEA. The V and J ends lost 4 bases and 6 bases respectively, with 12 bases between them. This CDR3 has 12 amino acids. This CDR3 is CSVGGGADGYTF. CDR3 nucleotide sequence: TGCAGCGTTGGAGGGGGGGCGGATGGCTACACCTTC.

This sequence joins TRBV6-2 or TRBV6-3 and TRBJ2-7; 7 bases line up with TRBD2. This CDR3 comprises 15 residues. CDR1 is MNHEY and CDR2 is SVGEGT in the germline V gene. Losses at the gene ends were 4 bases for V and 3 bases for J; bases not matched to a gene: 9. CDR3 coding DNA: TGTGCCAGCAGTTTTCTAACTAGCGAGAACTACGAGCAGTACTTC. Translated: CASSFLTSENYEQYF.